This T cell receptor beta chain was recorded in a study of T cell changes during pregnancy in multiple sclerosis. Assay: immunoSEQ multiplex PCR; the TCRdb copy retains only in-frame clones and omits some. The table has 70,000 to 95,000 clones, roughly 93% seen once. CDR3 length: 14 residues. The trim removed 2 bases at V and 4 bases at J, leaving 5 bases unmatched. CDR1 SGHRS and CDR2 YFSETQ come from the germline V gene. The V gene is TRBV5-1, the J gene TRBJ1-2; TRBD1 matches at 7 bases. This TCR came from a female donor with multiple sclerosis, enrolled in a pregnancy study. Sequencing was performed on peripheral blood, taken in the first trimester of pregnancy. The CDR3 coding sequence is TGCGCCAGCAGCTTACAGGGGTCGAGCTATGGCTACACCTTC. Encoded protein: CASSLQGSSYGYTF.